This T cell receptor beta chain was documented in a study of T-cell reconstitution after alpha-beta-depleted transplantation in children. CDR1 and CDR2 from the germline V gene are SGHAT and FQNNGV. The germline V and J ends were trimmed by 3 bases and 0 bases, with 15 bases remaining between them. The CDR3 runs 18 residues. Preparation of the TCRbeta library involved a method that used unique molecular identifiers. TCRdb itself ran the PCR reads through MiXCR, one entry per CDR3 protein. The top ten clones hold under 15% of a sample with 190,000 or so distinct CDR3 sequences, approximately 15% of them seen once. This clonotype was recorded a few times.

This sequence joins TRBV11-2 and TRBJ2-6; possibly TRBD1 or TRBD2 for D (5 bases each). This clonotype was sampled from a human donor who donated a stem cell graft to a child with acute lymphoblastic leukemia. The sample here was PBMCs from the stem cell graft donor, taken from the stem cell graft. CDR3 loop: CASSLGPGRYSGANVLTF. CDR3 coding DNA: TGTGCCAGCAGCTTGGGACCGGGACGGTACTCTGGGGCCAACGTCCTGACTTTC. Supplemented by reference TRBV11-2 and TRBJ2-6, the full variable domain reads EAGVAQSPRYKIIEKRQSVAFWCNPISGHATLYWYQQILGQGPKLLIQFQNNGVVDDSQLPKDRFSAERLKGVDSTLKIQPAKLEDSAVYLCASSLGPGRYSGANVLTFGAGSRLTVL.